The text below deals with one T cell receptor beta chain. What it binds is unknown. This sample was taken from a study of OX40 agonist ivuxolimab in advanced cancers. Study as a whole: People who had prior anti-PD-1, anti-PD-L1 or anti-CTLA-4 therapy could take part, and under 45% had some.

TCRdb's table, derived via immunoSEQ multiplex PCR, lists solely in-frame clones and lacks some. The profile shows about 27,000 clones, roughly four fifths of them singletons. Study results and caveats: The average count of expanded clones was higher among CD8+ T cells than among CD4+. At 0.1 to 3.0 mg/kg, CD4+ and CD8+ blood T cells expanded clonally by week 6. The expanded peripheral T cells' antigen specificity was not determined.

The source was CD4+ or CD8+ T cells sorted from blood, collected in a trial of the OX40 agonist ivuxolimab. The clonotype comes from an adult with an advanced solid tumor such as melanoma, head and neck, liver or kidney cancer.

The CDR3 sequence is CASSHIFKGQRKETQYF. DNA for the CDR3: TGCGCCAGCAGCCACATCTTCAAAGGACAGAGGAAAGAGACCCAGTACTTC. The genes are TRBV4-1 and TRBJ2-5; the D gene is possibly TRBD1 (6 bases). Per germline, CDR1 MGHRA and CDR2 YSYEKL. The CDR3 runs to 17 residues. Trimming removed 3 bases at V and 3 bases at J, with 20 bases between.